The 18 T cell receptor beta chains presented below share a single source sample, sequenced in a study of shared T cell receptors in the human thymus. Generated by immunoSEQ multiplex PCR, the TCRdb table keeps only in-frame clones and is missing some. Found here are over 650,000 clones, approximately 89% of them singletons; the top ten hold roughly 0.0089%. These data also formed part of another study, on human thymus T cells.

Sequencing used thymocytes. The receptors shown here come from a boy under two years old with a congenital heart defect.

V is TRBV4-3 and J is TRBJ2-5; TRBD1 matches at 9 bases. This CDR3 contains 16 residues. V trimming: 4 bases; J trimming: 3 bases; junction bases outside the gene matches: 9. Germline V lookup: CDR1 LGHNA, CDR2 YSLEER. CDR3 in amino acids: CASSPITGGGKETQYF. The CDR3 bases are TGCGCCAGCAGCCCTATAACAGGGGGCGGGAAAGAGACCCAGTACTTC.

The CDR3 reads CASSGTCTYEQYF. CDR3 DNA sequence: TGCGCCAGCTCTGGGACATGTACCTACGAGCAGTACTTC. The rearrangement links TRBV23-1 to TRBJ2-7; D possibly corresponds to TRBD1 (6 bases). TRBV23-1 is treated as an ORF (open reading frame) with a function not yet certain. V was cut by 8 bases and J by 2 bases, with 13 bases left in between. There are 13 residues in the CDR3.

This chain connects TRBV2 to TRBJ1-5; D remains unclear. CDR3 length equals 13 residues. Per the germline V gene, CDR1 is SNHLY and CDR2 is FYNNEI. Between the trimmed V and J ends, which lost 1 base and 6 bases, there was a span of 7 bases. For the CDR3, the DNA is TGTGCCAGCAGTGAAGTTTCAGGTCAGCCCCAGCATTTT. This sequence encodes CASSEVSGQPQHF. The variable domain in full, completed from reference TRBV2 and TRBJ1-5, reads EPEVTQTPSHQVTQMGQEVILRCVPISNHLYFYWYRQILGQKVEFLVSFYNNEISEKSEIFDDQFSVERPDGSNFTLKIRSTKLEDSAMYFCASSEVSGQPQHFGDGTRLSIL.

This clone was recorded once. The chain joins TRBV10-2 to TRBJ2-7, with 10 bases aligning to TRBD2. Germline CDR1 WSHSY, CDR2 SAAADI. The CDR3 is 15 amino acids. The ends lost 4 bases at V and 3 bases at J; junction bases unmatched: 6. CDR3 loop: CASSAISSGGYEQYF. The CDR3 DNA follows: TGCGCCAGCAGTGCTATATCTAGCGGGGGCTACGAGCAGTACTTC.

V is TRBV19 and J is TRBJ2-3; no firm D call. Trimming took off 2 bases at V and 1 base at J, with 13 bases between the two ends. The CDR3 covers 16 residues. In germline, CDR1 is LNHDA, CDR2 SQIVND (reference sequence). CDR3 DNA sequence: TGTGCCAGTAGTATATGGTCGCCTGAGGGCACAGATACGCAGTATTTT. Residues: CASSIWSPEGTDTQYF.

This clone came up once. This rearrangement joins TRBV19 to TRBJ2-2, with D tentatively TRBD1 (5 bases). V lost 9 bases and J lost 6, with 23 bases in between. This CDR3 is 16 amino acids long. Germline V lookup: CDR1 LNHDA, CDR2 SQIVND (reference sequence). Here the CDR3 DNA reads TGTGCCAGCACAAAAAGGGGCAGGGTGGGGCCCGGGGAGCTGTTTTTT. It codes for CASTKRGRVGPGELFF.

This clone was seen a handful of times. The chain combines TRBV5-6 with TRBJ2-2; the match to TRBD1 covers 11 bases. V lost 4 bases and J lost 3; bases outside the gene matches: 8. Germline CDR1 SGHDT, CDR2 YYEEEE. This CDR3 is 17 amino acids long. The DNA for the CDR3 is TGTGCCAGCAGCCCGAAGACGGACAGGGGGCACACCGGGGAGCTGTTTTTT. This codes for CASSPKTDRGHTGELFF.

The chain joins TRBV27 to TRBJ1-2, with 9 bases lining up with TRBD1. Germline CDR1 MNHEY, CDR2 SMNVEV (reference sequence). The J segment lost 4 bases and the V segment lost 4 bases, leaving 19 bases of the junction unmatched. The CDR3 has 19 amino acids. The CDR3 spells CASSSTFRGQGNIGYGYTF. The DNA for the CDR3 is TGTGCCAGCAGTTCAACGTTCCGGGGACAGGGTAATATCGGCTATGGCTACACCTTC.

J is TRBJ2-3 and V is TRBV29-1, with 8 bases matching TRBD2. Germline CDR1 reads SQVTM; CDR2 reads ANQGSEA. The ends lost 0 bases at V and 2 bases at J; junction bases unmatched: 13. The CDR3 totals 18 residues. CDR3 sequence (DNA): TGCAGCGTTGAAGATCTCTTAATCCGGGAGGGCCCCACAGATACGCAGTATTTT. Translated, it gives CSVEDLLIREGPTDTQYF.

This chain links TRBV18 with TRBJ1-4, with D possibly matching TRBD1 (5 bases). The CDR3 has 15 amino acids. Trimming shortened V by 3 bases and J by 7 bases, and 15 bases separated the two germline ends. Per germline, CDR1 KGHSH and CDR2 LQKENI. CDR3 bases: TGTGCCAGCTCACCGGTAGGAGGGGCCGGTGAAAAACTGTTTTTT. Its protein product is CASSPVGGAGEKLFF.

This clone was seen once. This chain joins TRBV6-6 and TRBJ2-3; 7 positions match TRBD1. The CDR3 runs 15 residues. Germline trimming cut 7 bases from V and 2 bases from J; bases unmatched to any gene: 9. Germline CDR1 reads MNHNY; CDR2 reads SVGAGI (reference sequence). The CDR3 here is CASKVWTGYTDTQYF. The DNA of the CDR3 is TGTGCCAGCAAGGTGTGGACAGGATACACAGATACGCAGTATTTT.

This clone was detected once. V is TRBV14 and J is TRBJ1-1; 7 bases line up with TRBD1. Germline CDR1 reads SGHDN; CDR2 reads FVKESK. The CDR3 sequence is 11 residues long. CDR3 DNA: TGTGCGACGGCAGGGGGAACTGAAGCTTTCTTT. Translated, it gives CATAGGTEAFF. The full variable domain, with the rest looked up from reference TRBV14 and TRBJ1-1, is EAGVTQFPSHSVIEKGQTVTLRCDPISGHDNLYWYRRVMGKEIKFLLHFVKESKQDESGMPNNRFLAERTGGTYSTLKVQPAELEDSGVYFCATAGGTEAFFGQGTRLTVV.

This chain connects TRBV7-9 to TRBJ2-1, with D possibly TRBD2 on 6 matching bases. The V end lost 5 bases, the J end lost 3 bases, and 17 bases lay between the germline ends. Germline CDR1 reads SEHNR; CDR2 reads FQNEAQ (reference sequence). This CDR3 is built from 16 residues. This CDR3 reads CASSRPQLADYNEQFF. The CDR3 bases are TGTGCCAGCAGCCGTCCGCAATTAGCGGACTACAATGAGCAGTTCTTC.

The chain carries TRBV7-6 and TRBJ1-5; TRBD1 matches 7 bases. Germline assignment: CDR1 SGHVS and CDR2 FNYEAQ. The CDR3 runs 16 residues. The V segment lost 2 bases and the J segment 4 bases; nucleotides outside the gene matches: 8. The CDR3 DNA follows: TGTGCCAGCAGCTTAACCGCGGGACAGATTAATCAGCCCCAGCATTTT. This gives the protein CASSLTAGQINQPQHF.

The chain has TRBV25-1 and TRBJ1-4; D possibly corresponds to TRBD1 (5 bases). The CDR3 has 13 amino acids. Germline V gene sequence: CDR1 MGHDK, CDR2 SYGVNS. The ends were cut back, 8 bases at V and 7 bases at J, with 14 bases in the middle. CDR3 nucleotides: TGTGCCAGCGGGGCGGGGGGAAGTGAAAAACTGTTTTTT. It specifies CASGAGGSEKLFF.

The chain is built from TRBV4-3 and TRBJ2-7; D not resolved. The germline V and J ends were trimmed by 0 bases and 3 bases, with 21 bases remaining between them. Looked up from germline, CDR1 is LGHNA and CDR2 is YSLEER. The CDR3 is 18 residues long. The CDR3 DNA is TGCGCCAGCAGCCAAGATCTGGCCTCCCCTCGCCCCATCTACGAGCAGTACTTC. Encoded protein: CASSQDLASPRPIYEQYF.

The genes are TRBV5-1 and TRBJ2-2, with 8 bases fitting TRBD1. V lost 4 bases, J lost 6 bases, and 8 bases stayed unmatched. The CDR3 has 15 amino acids. The germline V gene encodes CDR1 SGHRS and CDR2 YFSETQ. CDR3 sequence (DNA): TGCGCCAGCAGCCTCGGACAGGGAGGCGCCGGGGAGCTGTTTTTT. Protein: CASSLGQGGAGELFF. The full variable domain, with the rest looked up from reference TRBV5-1 and TRBJ2-2, is KAGVTQTPRYLIKTRGQQVTLSCSPISGHRSVSWYQQTPGQGLQFLFEYFSETQRNKGNFPGRFSGRQFSNSRSEMNVSTLELGDSALYLCASSLGQGGAGELFFGEGSRLTVL.

The rearrangement uses TRBV4-1 and TRBJ2-5, with TRBD2 as a possible D gene (5 bases). From germline, CDR1 is MGHRA and CDR2 YSYEKL. The CDR3 consists of 18 residues. The V gene lost 0 bases and the J gene lost 4 bases, with 21 bases spanning the gap. The CDR3 bases are TGCGCCAGCAGCCAAGAAGTGAGGGCCCAAAGGTCAAGAGAGACCCAGTACTTC. Its protein is CASSQEVRAQRSRETQYF.